Listed below are T cell receptor beta chains from one sample, sequenced in a study of shared T cell receptors in the human thymus. Produced via immunoSEQ multiplex PCR; TCRdb's table is partial and in-frame only. The sample yields some 760,000 clones, 80% to 90% seen once. The data were also submitted as part of a second study, on human thymus T cells.

Sequencing was carried out using thymocytes. The receptors stem from a girl less than two years old with a congenital heart defect. CDR3s include the opening cysteine and the closing phenylalanine or tryptophan. The D gene is left open where the match is weak. Only part of the rows carry a size: once, few, many, or a class if the clone is expanded.

j_call | clone_size | v_call | d_call | cdr3_aa | cdr3_nt
TRBJ2-1 | - | TRBV11-2 | - | CASSLSRDEQFF | TGTGCCAGCAGCTTATCGCGCGATGAGCAGTTCTTC
TRBJ1-1 | - | TRBV6-1 | - | CASRETVGSGAFF | TGTGCCAGCAGAGAAACTGTTGGGAGTGGAGCTTTCTTT
TRBJ2-4 | - | TRBV7-2 | - | CASSSTLQGPLAKNIQYF | TGTGCCAGCAGCTCGACCTTACAGGGACCCTTAGCCAAAAACATTCAGTACTTC
TRBJ2-5 | - | TRBV9 | - | CASSVTEVETQYF | TGTGCCAGCAGCGTCACGGAGGTGGAGACCCAGTACTTC
TRBJ2-7 | few | TRBV5-1 | - | CASSLGAEQYF | TGCGCCAGCAGCTTGGGGGCCGAGCAGTACTTC
TRBJ1-6 | - | TRBV11-2 | - | CASSLEKTGVVRLHNSPLHF | TGTGCCAGCAGCTTAGAAAAAACAGGCGTTGTTCGCTTGCATAATTCACCCCTCCACTTT
TRBJ1-1 | - | TRBV10-3 | TRBD1 | CAISAPDLQGSTEAFF | TGTGCCATCAGCGCACCCGACCTACAGGGGAGCACTGAAGCTTTCTTT
TRBJ2-7 | - | TRBV11-2 | TRBD1 | CASSSIPGTGSYEQYF | TGTGCCAGCAGCTCAATCCCCGGGACAGGGTCCTACGAGCAGTACTTC
TRBJ2-2 | few | TRBV6-5 | TRBD1 | CASTWDRQGGELFF | TGTGCCAGCACCTGGGACAGGCAGGGCGGGGAGCTGTTTTTT
TRBJ2-3 | once | TRBV20-1 | - | CSAKRTDTQYF | TGCAGTGCTAAGAGGACAGATACGCAGTATTTT
TRBJ1-5 | - | TRBV28 | - | CASFEANNQPQHF | TGTGCCAGCTTTGAGGCAAATAATCAGCCCCAGCATTTT
TRBJ1-2 | - | TRBV7-9 | TRBD1 | CASSLDRAPSNYGYTF | TGTGCCAGCAGCTTGGACAGGGCCCCCTCCAACTATGGCTACACCTTC
TRBJ2-2 | - | TRBV4-2 | - | CASSQFAQGLYTGELFF | TGTGCCAGCAGCCAATTTGCGCAGGGACTTTACACCGGGGAGCTGTTTTTT
TRBJ2-3 | - | TRBV19 | TRBD1 | CASSIRTGDTDTQYF | TGTGCCAGTAGTATACGCACAGGGGACACAGATACGCAGTATTTT
TRBJ1-2 | - | TRBV7-3 | - | CASSADSASNYGYTF | TGTGCCAGCAGCGCGGACAGCGCTTCGAACTATGGCTACACCTTC
TRBJ1-2 | - | TRBV2 | TRBD1 | CASSEVPGQTNYGYTF | TGTGCCAGCAGTGAAGTCCCGGGACAGACTAACTATGGCTACACCTTC
TRBJ1-1 | - | TRBV21-1 | - | CASAGGDSTMNTEAFF | TGTGCCAGCGCGGGGGGGGACAGCACCATGAACACTGAAGCTTTCTTT
TRBJ2-7 | - | TRBV6-5 | - | CASSCIGGRYYEQYF | TGTGCCAGCAGTTGCATTGGGGGCAGATACTACGAGCAGTACTTC
TRBJ1-2 | few | TRBV18 | - | CASSHSGGEGWDGYTF | TGTGCCAGCTCACATAGTGGGGGGGAAGGCTGGGATGGCTACACCTTC
TRBJ1-5 | - | TRBV27 | TRBD1 | CASSHTGDRFNSNQPQHF | TGTGCCAGCAGTCATACCGGGGACAGGTTCAATAGCAATCAGCCCCAGCATTTT
TRBJ1-1 | once | TRBV9 | - | CASSPPISGALAIRLNTEAFF | TGTGCCAGCAGCCCTCCAATCTCCGGGGCCCTAGCGATTCGGTTGAACACTGAAGCTTTCTTT
TRBJ2-3 | - | TRBV9 | TRBD2 | CASSVAPPGLAPDTQYF | TGTGCCAGCAGCGTAGCTCCCCCCGGACTAGCCCCAGATACGCAGTATTTT
TRBJ2-1 | - | TRBV28 | TRBD1 | CASSFRDSNLHNEQFF | TGTGCCAGCAGCTTCCGGGACAGTAACCTCCACAATGAGCAGTTCTTC
TRBJ2-1 | - | TRBV13 | TRBD2 | CASSLDRLAVYNEQFF | TGTGCCAGCAGCCTAGACCGACTAGCGGTTTACAATGAGCAGTTCTTC
TRBJ1-2 | once | TRBV12-5 | - | CASGLLGIRARANYGYTF | TGTGCTAGTGGTTTGCTCGGGATTCGGGCCAGAGCTAACTATGGCTACACCTTC
TRBJ1-6 | once | TRBV28 | - | CASWGDWDNSPLHF | TGTGCCAGCTGGGGGGACTGGGATAATTCACCCCTCCACTTT
TRBJ2-5 | - | TRBV20-1 | TRBD2 | CSAGSSGTQYF | TGCAGTGCGGGGTCTAGCGGGACCCAGTACTTC
TRBJ1-1 | - | TRBV6-1 | TRBD1 | CASSLRDRKNTEAFF | TGTGCCAGCAGCCTACGGGACAGAAAGAACACTGAAGCTTTCTTT
TRBJ1-5 | - | TRBV18 | TRBD1 | CASSAQGQGNQPQHF | TGTGCCAGCTCAGCACAGGGGCAAGGCAATCAGCCCCAGCATTTT
TRBJ2-7 | few | TRBV28 | - | CASRLGDFTYEQYF | TGTGCCAGCAGACTTGGGGACTTTACCTACGAGCAGTACTTC
TRBJ2-7 | - | TRBV7-9 | TRBD1 | CASSLFRGQGSGSYEQYF | TGTGCCAGCAGCTTATTCCGGGGACAGGGTTCAGGCTCCTACGAGCAGTACTTC
TRBJ2-5 | - | TRBV5-1 | TRBD1 | CASSRGTGGSETQYF | TGCGCCAGCAGCCGCGGGACAGGCGGATCAGAGACCCAGTACTTC
TRBJ1-6 | - | TRBV28 | - | CASSLWMGGYNSPLHF | TGTGCCAGCAGTTTATGGATGGGGGGCTATAATTCACCCCTCCACTTT
TRBJ2-2 | - | TRBV19 | TRBD1 | CASSTTGTGDTGELFF | TGTGCCAGTAGTACCACCGGGACAGGGGACACCGGGGAGCTGTTTTTT
TRBJ1-2 | - | TRBV5-4 | - | CASTRLGHKYGYTF | TGTGCCAGCACCCGCTTGGGCCATAAGTATGGCTACACCTTC
TRBJ1-6 | - | TRBV2 | - | CASSEPRRDNSPLHF | TGTGCCAGCAGTGAACCCCGACGGGATAATTCACCCCTCCACTTT
TRBJ1-2 | - | TRBV11-2 | TRBD1 | CASSLGGQTPEYGYTF | TGTGCCAGCAGCTTAGGGGGACAGACCCCGGAATATGGCTACACCTTC
TRBJ1-2 | - | TRBV18 | TRBD1 | CASSPNGTAYHGYTF | TGTGCCAGCTCACCAAACGGGACAGCTTATCACGGCTACACCTTC
TRBJ1-3 | - | TRBV6-5 | - | CASSYLAGAWGNTIYF | TGTGCCAGCAGTTACCTCGCGGGGGCCTGGGGAAACACCATATATTTT
TRBJ1-1 | - | TRBV5-6 | TRBD1 | CASSLQGGTEAFF | TGTGCCAGCAGCTTGCAGGGGGGCACTGAAGCTTTCTTT
TRBJ1-2 | - | TRBV11-2 | - | CASSLEAGYGYTF | TGTGCCAGCAGCTTAGAGGCAGGCTATGGCTACACCTTC
TRBJ2-7 | - | TRBV11-2 | - | CASSLDPLAGYEQYF | TGTGCCAGCAGCTTAGATCCGCTAGCCGGCTACGAGCAGTACTTC
TRBJ1-6 | - | TRBV6-1 | - | CASSGDISYNSPLHF | TGTGCCAGCAGTGGAGATATCTCCTATAATTCACCCCTCCACTTT
TRBJ2-1 | - | TRBV11-2 | TRBD2 | CALKPGGPYNEQFF | TGTGCCTTAAAGCCGGGGGGGCCCTACAATGAGCAGTTCTTC
TRBJ2-1 | - | TRBV4-1 | - | CASLPGDYGDYNEQFF | TGCGCCAGCCTCCCAGGGGACTATGGCGACTACAATGAGCAGTTCTTC
TRBJ1-1 | - | TRBV14 | TRBD1 | CASSQGMAGGVKGDTEAFF | TGTGCCAGCAGCCAAGGCATGGCAGGGGGCGTCAAAGGGGACACTGAAGCTTTCTTT
TRBJ2-1 | - | TRBV10-3 | - | CATARPWGGPSSYNEQFF | TGTGCCACCGCTAGGCCCTGGGGGGGCCCAAGCTCCTACAATGAGCAGTTCTTC
TRBJ2-5 | - | TRBV27 | - | CASRPQGTYQETQYF | TGTGCCAGCAGACCTCAGGGGACATACCAAGAGACCCAGTACTTC
TRBJ2-6 | - | TRBV7-2 | - | CASSFLSGANVLTF | TGTGCCAGCAGCTTCCTCTCTGGGGCCAACGTCCTGACTTTC
TRBJ1-3 | few | TRBV10-3 | - | CANAWDIGGNTIYF | TGTGCCAACGCCTGGGACATAGGTGGAAACACCATATATTTT
TRBJ2-5 | - | TRBV5-4 | TRBD2 | CASSPPLAGQETQYF | TGTGCCAGCAGCCCCCCCCTAGCGGGGCAAGAGACCCAGTACTTC
TRBJ1-1 | - | TRBV5-1 | - | CASSPRPGGEAFF | TGCGCCAGCAGCCCGAGGCCGGGTGGTGAAGCTTTCTTT
TRBJ2-3 | - | TRBV11-2 | - | CASSPEGGGGLSTDTQYF | TGTGCCAGCAGCCCCGAAGGTGGCGGGGGCCTTAGCACAGATACGCAGTATTTT
TRBJ2-5 | once | TRBV27 | TRBD1 | CVGNRGQETQYF | TGTGTCGGTAACAGGGGCCAAGAGACCCAGTACTTC
TRBJ1-5 | - | TRBV2 | - | CASSSVTGGTRYSNQPQHF | TGTGCCAGCAGCTCGGTGACAGGTGGGACCCGTTATAGCAATCAGCCCCAGCATTTT